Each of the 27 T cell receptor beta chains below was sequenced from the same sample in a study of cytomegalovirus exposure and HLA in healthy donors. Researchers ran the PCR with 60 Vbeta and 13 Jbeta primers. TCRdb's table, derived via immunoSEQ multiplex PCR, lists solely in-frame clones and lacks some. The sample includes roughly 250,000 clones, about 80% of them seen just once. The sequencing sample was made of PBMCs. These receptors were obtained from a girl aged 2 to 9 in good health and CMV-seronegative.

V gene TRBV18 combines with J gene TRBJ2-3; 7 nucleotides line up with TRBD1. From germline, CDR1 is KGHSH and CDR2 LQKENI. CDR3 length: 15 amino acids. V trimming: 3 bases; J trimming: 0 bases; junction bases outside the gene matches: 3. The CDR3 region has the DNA TGTGCCAGCTCACCCGACAGGGCCAGCACAGATACGCAGTATTTT. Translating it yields CASSPDRASTDTQYF. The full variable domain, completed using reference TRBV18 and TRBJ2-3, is NAGVMQNPRHLVRRRGQEARLRCSPMKGHSHVYWYRQLPEEGLKFMVYLQKENIIDESGMPKERFSAEFPKEGPSILRIQQVVRGDSAAYFCASSPDRASTDTQYFGPGTRLTVL.

In DNA, the CDR3 is TGTGCCAGCAGTTACTTACTAGCGGGAGGGGCCTACGAGCAGTACTTC. It specifies CASSYLLAGGAYEQYF. This chain connects TRBV6-6 to TRBJ2-7; 13 bases are a match to TRBD2. V dropped 1 base and J dropped 2; count of bases not matched to a gene: 2. Germline V gene lookup returns CDR1 MNHNY and CDR2 SVGAGI (reference sequence). This CDR3 has 16 amino acids.

CDR3 loop: CASSPRIDTSVEQYF. The CDR3 DNA follows: TGTGCCAGCTCCCCAAGGATTGATACTAGCGTCGAGCAGTACTTC. The chain uses TRBV18 and TRBJ2-7, with TRBD2 matching 7 bases. Germline V gives CDR1 KGHSH, CDR2 LQKENI. The CDR3 totals 15 residues. Trimming cost V 6 bases and J 6 bases; bases outside gene matches: 14.

The CDR3 nucleotides read TGCAGCGTTGAAGGTGACAACTCTGGAAACACCATATATTTT. Residues: CSVEGDNSGNTIYF. This chain connects TRBV29-1 to TRBJ1-3, with D unresolved. V lost 1 base, J lost 0 bases, and 7 bases lay in between. CDR3 length: 14 residues. CDR1 SQVTM and CDR2 ANQGSEA come from the germline V gene.

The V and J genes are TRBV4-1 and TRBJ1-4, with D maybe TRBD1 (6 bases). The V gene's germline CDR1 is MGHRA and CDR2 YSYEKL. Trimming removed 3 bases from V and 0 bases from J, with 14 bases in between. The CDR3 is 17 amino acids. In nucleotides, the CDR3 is TGCGCCAGCAGCCAGAGTGGGACACCGACAACTAATGAAAAACTGTTTTTT. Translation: CASSQSGTPTTNEKLFF.

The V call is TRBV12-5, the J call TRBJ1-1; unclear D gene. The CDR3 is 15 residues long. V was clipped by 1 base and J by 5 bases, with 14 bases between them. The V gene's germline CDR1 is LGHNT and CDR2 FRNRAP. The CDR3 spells CASGLGLAKWTEAFF. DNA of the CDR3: TGTGCTAGTGGTTTGGGGTTGGCCAAATGGACTGAAGCTTTCTTT.

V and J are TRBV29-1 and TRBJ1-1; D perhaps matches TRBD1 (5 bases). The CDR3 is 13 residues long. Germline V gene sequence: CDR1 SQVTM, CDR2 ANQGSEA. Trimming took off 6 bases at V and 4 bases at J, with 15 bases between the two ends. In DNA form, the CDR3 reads TGCAGCGTAAACCCAGGGTACCGCACTGAAGCTTTCTTT. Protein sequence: CSVNPGYRTEAFF.

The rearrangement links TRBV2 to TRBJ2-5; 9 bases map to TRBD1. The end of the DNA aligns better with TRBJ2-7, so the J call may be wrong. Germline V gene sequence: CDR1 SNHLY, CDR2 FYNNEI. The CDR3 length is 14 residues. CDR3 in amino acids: CASSSGTGTYEQYF. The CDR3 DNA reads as TGTGCCAGCAGCTCCGGGACAGGGACCTACGAGCAGTACTTC.

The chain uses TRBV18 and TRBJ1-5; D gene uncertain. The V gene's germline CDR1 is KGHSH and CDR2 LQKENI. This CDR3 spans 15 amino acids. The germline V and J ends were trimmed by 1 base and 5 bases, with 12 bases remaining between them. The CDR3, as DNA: TGTGCCAGCTCACCACGACGGGGTGCGTATCAGCCCCAGCATTTT. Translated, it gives CASSPRRGAYQPQHF.

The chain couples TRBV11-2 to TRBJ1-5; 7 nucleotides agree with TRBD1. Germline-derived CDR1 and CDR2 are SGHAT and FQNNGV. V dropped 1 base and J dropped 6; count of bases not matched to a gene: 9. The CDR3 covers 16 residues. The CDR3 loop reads CASSLGKGGTGQPQHF. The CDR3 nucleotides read TGTGCCAGCAGCTTAGGGAAAGGGGGCACCGGTCAGCCCCAGCATTTT.

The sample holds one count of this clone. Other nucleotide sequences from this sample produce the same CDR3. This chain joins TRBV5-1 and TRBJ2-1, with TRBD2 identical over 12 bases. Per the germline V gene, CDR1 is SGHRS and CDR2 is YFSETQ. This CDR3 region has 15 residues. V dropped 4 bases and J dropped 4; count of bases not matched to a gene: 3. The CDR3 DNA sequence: TGCGCCAGCAGCCCGGGACTAGCGGGTTACAATGAGCAGTTCTTC. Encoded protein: CASSPGLAGYNEQFF.

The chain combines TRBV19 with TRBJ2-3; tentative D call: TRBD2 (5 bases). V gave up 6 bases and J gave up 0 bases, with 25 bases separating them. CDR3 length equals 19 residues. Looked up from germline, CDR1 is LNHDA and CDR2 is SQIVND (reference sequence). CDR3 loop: CASSRDFGVGGLSTDTQYF. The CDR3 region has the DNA TGTGCCAGTAGCCGAGATTTCGGGGTCGGAGGACTCAGCACAGATACGCAGTATTTT. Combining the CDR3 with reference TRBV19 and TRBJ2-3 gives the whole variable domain DGGITQSPKYLFRKEGQNVTLSCEQNLNHDAMYWYRQDPGQGLRLIYYSQIVNDFQKGDIAEGYSVSREKKESFPLTVTSAQKNPTAFYLCASSRDFGVGGLSTDTQYFGPGTRLTVL.

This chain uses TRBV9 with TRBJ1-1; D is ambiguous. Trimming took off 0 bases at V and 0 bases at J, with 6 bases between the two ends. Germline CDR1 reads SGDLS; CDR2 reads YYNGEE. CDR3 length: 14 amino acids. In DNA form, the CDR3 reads TGTGCCAGCAGCGTAGGGCAGTTGAACACTGAAGCTTTCTTT. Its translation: CASSVGQLNTEAFF.

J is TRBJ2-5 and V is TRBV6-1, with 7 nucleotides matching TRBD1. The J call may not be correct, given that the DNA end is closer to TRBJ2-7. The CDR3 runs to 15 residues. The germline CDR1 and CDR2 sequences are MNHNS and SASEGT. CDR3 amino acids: CASSDPTGLPYEQYF. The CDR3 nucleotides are TGTGCCAGCAGTGACCCGACAGGGCTACCCTACGAGCAGTACTTC.

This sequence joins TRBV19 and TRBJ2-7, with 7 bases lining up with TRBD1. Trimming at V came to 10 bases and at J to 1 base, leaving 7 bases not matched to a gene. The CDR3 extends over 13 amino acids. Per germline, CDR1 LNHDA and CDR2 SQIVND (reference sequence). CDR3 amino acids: CATTDRASYEQYF. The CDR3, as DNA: TGTGCCACCACAGACAGGGCGTCCTACGAGCAGTACTTC.

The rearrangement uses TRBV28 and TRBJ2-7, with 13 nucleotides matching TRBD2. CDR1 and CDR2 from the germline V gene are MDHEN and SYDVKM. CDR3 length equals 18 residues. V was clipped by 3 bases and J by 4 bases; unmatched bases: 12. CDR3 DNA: TGTGCCAGCAGTTTCAAACATACGGGACTAGCGGGATTTTACGAGCAGTACTTC. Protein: CASSFKHTGLAGFYEQYF.

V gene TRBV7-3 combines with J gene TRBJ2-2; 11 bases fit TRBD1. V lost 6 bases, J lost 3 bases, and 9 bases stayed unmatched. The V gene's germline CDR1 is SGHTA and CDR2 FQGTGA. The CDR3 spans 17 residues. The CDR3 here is CASSRPGQGVDTGELFF. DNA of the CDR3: TGTGCCAGCAGTAGACCGGGACAGGGGGTAGACACCGGGGAGCTGTTTTTT. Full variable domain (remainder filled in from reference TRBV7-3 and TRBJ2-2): GAGVSQTPSNKVTEKGKYVELRCDPISGHTALYWYRQSLGQGPEFLIYFQGTGAADDSGLPNDRFFAVRPEGSVSTLKIQRTERGDSAVYLCASSRPGQGVDTGELFFGEGSRLTVL.

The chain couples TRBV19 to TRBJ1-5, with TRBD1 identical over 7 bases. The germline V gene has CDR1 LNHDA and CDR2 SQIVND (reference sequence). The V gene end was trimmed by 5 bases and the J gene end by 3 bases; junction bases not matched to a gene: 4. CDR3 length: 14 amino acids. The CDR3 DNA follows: TGTGCCAGTAGTGGGACAGCAGTCAATCAGCCCCAGCATTTT. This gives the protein CASSGTAVNQPQHF.

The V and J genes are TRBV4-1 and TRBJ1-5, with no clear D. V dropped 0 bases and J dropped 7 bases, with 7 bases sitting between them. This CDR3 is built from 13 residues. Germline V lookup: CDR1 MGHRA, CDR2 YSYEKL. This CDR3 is CASSQESRQPQHF. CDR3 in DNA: TGCGCCAGCAGCCAAGAATCGCGCCAGCCCCAGCATTTT.

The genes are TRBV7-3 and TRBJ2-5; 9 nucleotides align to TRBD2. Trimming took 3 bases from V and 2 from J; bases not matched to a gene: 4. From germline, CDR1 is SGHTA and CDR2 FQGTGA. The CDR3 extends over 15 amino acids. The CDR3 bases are TGTGCCAGCAGCTTGTTGACTAGCGGTCAAGAGACCCAGTACTTC. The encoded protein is CASSLLTSGQETQYF.

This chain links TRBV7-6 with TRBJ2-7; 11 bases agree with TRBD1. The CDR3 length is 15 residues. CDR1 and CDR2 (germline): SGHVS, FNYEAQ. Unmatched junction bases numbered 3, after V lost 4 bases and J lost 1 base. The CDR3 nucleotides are TGTGCCAGCAGCTACGGGACAGGGGGGTCCTACGAGCAGTACTTC. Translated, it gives CASSYGTGGSYEQYF.

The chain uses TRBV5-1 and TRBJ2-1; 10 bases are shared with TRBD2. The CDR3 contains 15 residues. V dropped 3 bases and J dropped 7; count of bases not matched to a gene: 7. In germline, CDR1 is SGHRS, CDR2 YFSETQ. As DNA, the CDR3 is TGCGCCAGCAGCTACACTAGCGGGACAAAAAATGAGCAGTTCTTC. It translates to CASSYTSGTKNEQFF.

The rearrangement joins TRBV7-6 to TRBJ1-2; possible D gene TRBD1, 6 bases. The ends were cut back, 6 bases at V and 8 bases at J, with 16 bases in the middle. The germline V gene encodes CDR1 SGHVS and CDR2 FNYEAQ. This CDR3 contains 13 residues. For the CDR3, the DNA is TGTGCCAGCAGTGTAGATACAGGGTCCGGCTACACCTTC. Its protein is CASSVDTGSGYTF.

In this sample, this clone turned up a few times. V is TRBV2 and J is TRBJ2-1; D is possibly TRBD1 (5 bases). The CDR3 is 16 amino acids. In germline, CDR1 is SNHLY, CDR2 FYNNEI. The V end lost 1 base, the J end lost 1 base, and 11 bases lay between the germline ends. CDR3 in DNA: TGTGCCAGCAGTGAAGGGGGCCCCGAATCCTACAATGAGCAGTTCTTC. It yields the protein CASSEGGPESYNEQFF.

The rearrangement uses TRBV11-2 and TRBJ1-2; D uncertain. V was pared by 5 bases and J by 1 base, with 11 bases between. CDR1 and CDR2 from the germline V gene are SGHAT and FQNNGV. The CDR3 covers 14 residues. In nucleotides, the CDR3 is TGTGCCAGCAGCCCTAACCGAATTAACTATGGCTACACCTTC. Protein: CASSPNRINYGYTF.

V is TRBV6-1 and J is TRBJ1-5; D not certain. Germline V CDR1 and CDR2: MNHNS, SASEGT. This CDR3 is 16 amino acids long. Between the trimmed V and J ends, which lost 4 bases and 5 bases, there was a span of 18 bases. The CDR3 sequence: CASSAWSLGAYQPQHF. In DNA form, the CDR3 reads TGTGCCAGCAGTGCCTGGTCGTTGGGAGCCTATCAGCCCCAGCATTTT.

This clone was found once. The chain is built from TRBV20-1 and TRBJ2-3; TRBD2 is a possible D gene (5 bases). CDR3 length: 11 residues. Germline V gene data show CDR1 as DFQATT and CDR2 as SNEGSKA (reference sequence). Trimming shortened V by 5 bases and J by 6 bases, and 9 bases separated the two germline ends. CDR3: CSAPSLDTQYF. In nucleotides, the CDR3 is TGCAGTGCTCCTAGCCTTGATACGCAGTATTTT.